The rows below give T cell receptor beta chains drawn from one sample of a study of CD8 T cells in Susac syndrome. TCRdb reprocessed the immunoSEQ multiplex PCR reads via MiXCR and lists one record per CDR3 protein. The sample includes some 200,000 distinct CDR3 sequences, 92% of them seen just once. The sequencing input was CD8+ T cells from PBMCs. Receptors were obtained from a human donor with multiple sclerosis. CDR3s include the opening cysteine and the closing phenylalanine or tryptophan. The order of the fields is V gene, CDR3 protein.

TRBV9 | CASSVEAASRFYEQYF
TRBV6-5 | CASSYSSATGGGSGELFF
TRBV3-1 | CASSQEELAESQETQYF
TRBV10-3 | CAISHPGGLSGDEQFF
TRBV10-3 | CAISEGTEAFF
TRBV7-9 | CASSSPFNEQFF
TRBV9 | CASSVGQSGNTIYF
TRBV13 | CASSPTGVTLNTEAFF
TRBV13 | CASSYRLSEPKTGAGNTIYF
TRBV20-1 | CSARPRLAGTRSSTDTQYF
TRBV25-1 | CASRFRDNSPLHF
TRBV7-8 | CASIADSTYTGELFF
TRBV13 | CASSSLTVTDTQYF
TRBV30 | CAWTTGTENTEAFF
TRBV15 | CATSSDGLAGADTQYF
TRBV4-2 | CASSSRLHNEQFF
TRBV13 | CASSTRLGQSYEQYF
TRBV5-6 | CASSPLENEQFF
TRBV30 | CAWSGRLQGGSYEQYF
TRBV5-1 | CASRPPTGSSLNEQFF
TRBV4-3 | CASSQDREEANTIYF
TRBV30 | CAWSVHSQETQYF
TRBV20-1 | CSAREAGSYNEQFF
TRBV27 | CASSLWQGGYEQYF
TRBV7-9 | CASRHKRGGRALGDTQYF
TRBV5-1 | CASSLGGLAGASNEQFF
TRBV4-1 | CASSQVISSDEQFF
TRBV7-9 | CASSSRPVLQETQYF
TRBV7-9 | CASSLDGSWTTGELFF
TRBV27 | CASSRPPGLAGTYEQYF
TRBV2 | CAPGQGDLSTDTQYF
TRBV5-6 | CASVRGTISGDTQYF
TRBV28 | CASSLSAKGETQYF
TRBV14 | CASSQGYGTITEAFF
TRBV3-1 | CASSQGASGIYEQYF
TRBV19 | CASSTDSYGYTF
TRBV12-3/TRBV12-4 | CASRGGSVSYEQYF
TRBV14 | CASSQGQGAGYVDTEAFF
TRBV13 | CASSLEEGPPYNEQFF
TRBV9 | CASSAREWGYNEQFF
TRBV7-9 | CASSFTDEKLFF
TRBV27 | CASSFSRGEAFF
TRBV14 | CASSRTGGRTDTQYF
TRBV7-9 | CASSSPSGRESLDEQYF
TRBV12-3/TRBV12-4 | CASSFAGMGPDTGELFF
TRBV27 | CASSRAHLSYEQYF
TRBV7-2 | CASSSRQDLNTEAFF
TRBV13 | CASSSTGTGTYEQYF
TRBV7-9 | CASSAGTSGRGYEQFF
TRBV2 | CASSSPKSGLAGDNEQFF
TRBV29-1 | CSVEIGDNSYEQYF